These 2 T cell receptor beta chains share one sample of origin, sequenced in a study of chemoradiotherapy in HPV16-positive cancers. Data came from immunoSEQ multiplex PCR; TCRdb stores just in-frame clones and leaves some out. The sample has 53,000 or so clones; 90% are singletons. The sequences come from blood, collected from a patient who underwent chemoradiotherapy. Every receptor here comes from a human donor with HPV-associated anogenital cancer.

V usage is TRBV14 and J usage is TRBJ2-7, with 7 bases fitting TRBD1. With 4 bases clipped from V and 1 base from J, the junction kept 7 bases outside the gene matches. CDR1 is SGHDN and CDR2 is FVKESK in the germline V gene. The CDR3 has 15 residues. The CDR3 here is CASSPDRAPSYEQYF. The CDR3 nucleotides are TGTGCCAGCAGCCCTGACAGGGCCCCATCCTACGAGCAGTACTTC. The full variable domain, rest sourced from reference TRBV14 and TRBJ2-7, is EAGVTQFPSHSVIEKGQTVTLRCDPISGHDNLYWYRRVMGKEIKFLLHFVKESKQDESGMPNNRFLAERTGGTYSTLKVQPAELEDSGVYFCASSPDRAPSYEQYFGPGTRLTVT.

This clone was seen only once. The chain links TRBV15 to TRBJ2-1, with 12 bases that match TRBD2. The CDR3 loop spans 18 amino acids. V lost 0 bases to trimming and J lost 7 bases; unmatched junction nucleotides: 10. CDR1 and CDR2 from the germline V gene are LNHNV and YYDKDF (reference sequence). CDR3 protein: CATSRDPLTSGSLNEQFF. In DNA, the CDR3 is TGTGCCACCAGCAGAGATCCTTTGACTAGCGGGAGCTTAAATGAGCAGTTCTTC. Combining the CDR3 with reference TRBV15 and TRBJ2-1 gives the whole variable domain DAMVIQNPRYQVTQFGKPVTLSCSQTLNHNVMYWYQQKSSQAPKLLFHYYDKDFNNEADTPDNFQSRRPNTSFCFLDIRSPGLGDTAMYLCATSRDPLTSGSLNEQFFGPGTRLTVL.